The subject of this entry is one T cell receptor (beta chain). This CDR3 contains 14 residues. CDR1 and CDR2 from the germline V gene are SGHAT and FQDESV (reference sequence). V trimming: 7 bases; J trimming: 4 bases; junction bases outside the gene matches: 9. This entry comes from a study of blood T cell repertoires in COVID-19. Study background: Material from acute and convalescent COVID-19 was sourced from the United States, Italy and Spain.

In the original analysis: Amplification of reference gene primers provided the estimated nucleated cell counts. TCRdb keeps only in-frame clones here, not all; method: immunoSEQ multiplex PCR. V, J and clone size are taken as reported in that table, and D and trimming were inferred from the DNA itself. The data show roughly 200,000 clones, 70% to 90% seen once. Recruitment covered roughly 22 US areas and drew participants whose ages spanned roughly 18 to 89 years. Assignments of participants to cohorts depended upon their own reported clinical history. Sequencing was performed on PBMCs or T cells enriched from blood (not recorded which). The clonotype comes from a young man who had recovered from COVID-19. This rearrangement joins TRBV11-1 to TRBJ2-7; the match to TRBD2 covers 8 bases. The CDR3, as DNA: TGTGCCAGCACTATAGCGGGAACTGCGTACGAGCAGTACTTC. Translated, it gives CASTIAGTAYEQYF. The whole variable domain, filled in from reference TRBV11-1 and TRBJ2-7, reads EAEVAQSPRYKITEKSQAVAFWCDPISGHATLYWYRQILGQGPELLVQFQDESVVDDSQLPKDRFSAERLKGVDSTLKIQPAELGDSAMYLCASTIAGTAYEQYFGPGTRLTVT.